This entry concerns a single TCR beta chain. V was pared by 9 bases and J by 0 bases, with 11 bases between. There are 14 residues in the CDR3. From germline, CDR1 is LNHDA and CDR2 SQIVND (reference sequence). The sample belongs to a study of blood T cell repertoires in COVID-19. Study-wide context: Sample material is recorded as cDNA or gDNA derived from T cells, B-cell-depleted T cells, or PBMCs.

Profiled with immunoSEQ multiplex PCR; TCRdb holds only in-frame clones, not every one. The sample holds 110,000 to 150,000 clones, about 84% seen once. The origin of this receptor is a woman in her forties or fifties with acute or convalescent COVID-19. V usage is TRBV19 and J usage is TRBJ1-4; maybe TRBD1 (5 bases). The sample was peripheral blood. CDR3 sequence reads: CASYGASTNEKLFF. The CDR3 nucleotides read TGTGCCAGCTATGGGGCGTCAACTAATGAAAAACTGTTTTTT.